This TCR beta chain was captured in a study of control samples from healthy donors and cancer patients. The CDR3 length is 12 residues. Trimming stripped 8 bases from V and 4 bases from J, with 11 bases between. Germline CDR1 reads MDHEN; CDR2 reads SYDVKM. Clones were read by immunoSEQ multiplex PCR, and TCRdb kept only the in-frame ones, dropping some. There are about 98,000 clones in the sample; about four fifths occur only once, and 1.5% to 2% lies in the top ten. Sequencing input: blood. V usage is TRBV28 and J usage is TRBJ1-1; D is unresolved. This sequence was found in a man aged 60 to 75 in good health. This chain's CDR3 is CASSRAGTEAFF. The CDR3 nucleotides read TGTGCCAGCTCGAGGGCGGGCACTGAAGCTTTCTTT.